The 12 T cell receptor beta chains listed next were all sequenced from one sample in a study of cytomegalovirus exposure and HLA in healthy donors. Primers included in the PCR were 60 Vbeta and 13 Jbeta primers. TCRdb's table, derived via immunoSEQ multiplex PCR, lists solely in-frame clones and lacks some. Seen here are some 130,000 clones, around 84% observed once, and the top ten hold about 2.5%. Sequencing input: PBMCs. Source of these receptors: a man aged 45-65 years in good health and CMV-seronegative.

This clone has a single count. This rearrangement joins TRBV9 to TRBJ2-7; D gene ambiguous. V lost 0 bases to trimming and J lost 1 base, with 8 bases between them. Germline V CDR1 and CDR2: SGDLS, YYNGEE. The length of the CDR3 is 14 residues. CDR3 protein: CASSVGTLSYEQYF. The CDR3 DNA sequence: TGTGCCAGCAGCGTAGGAACACTATCCTACGAGCAGTACTTC.

For the CDR3, the DNA is TGTGCCAGCAGCTTCATAACAGGGGACACTGAAGCTTTCTTT. It yields the protein CASSFITGDTEAFF. The chain joins TRBV7-9 to TRBJ1-1, with 7 bases aligning to TRBD1. Germline CDR1 is SEHNR and CDR2 is FQNEAQ (reference sequence). This CDR3 comprises 14 residues. The V gene end was trimmed by 3 bases and the J gene end by 3 bases; junction bases not matched to a gene: 4.

This chain links TRBV7-6 with TRBJ1-1; TRBD1 is a possible D gene (6 bases). Germline V lookup: CDR1 SGHVS, CDR2 FNYEAQ. The V and J ends lost 2 bases and 0 bases respectively, with 16 bases between them. The CDR3 extends over 17 amino acids. CDR3 DNA sequence: TGTGCCAGCAGCTTAAGGGGGGGGGCTCGGGTGAACACTGAAGCTTTCTTT. Translated, it gives CASSLRGGARVNTEAFF.

The chain joins TRBV6-1 to TRBJ1-5; no firm D call. Trimming cost V 8 bases and J 2 bases, with 10 bases left between them. The CDR3 is 13 residues long. Germline CDR1 reads MNHNS; CDR2 reads SASEGT. The CDR3 nucleotides read TGTGCCAGCGACGAGGATGGCAATCAGCCCCAGCATTTT. Translated, it gives CASDEDGNQPQHF.

The gene calls are TRBV4-3 and TRBJ1-5, with 7 positions matching TRBD1. Germline V CDR1 and CDR2: LGHNA, YSLEER. The CDR3 contains 15 residues. The ends lost 3 bases at V and 4 bases at J; junction bases unmatched: 6. DNA of the CDR3: TGCGCCAGCAGCCAGCACGGGACAGAAAATCAGCCCCAGCATTTT. Translation: CASSQHGTENQPQHF.

The chain links TRBV6-1 to TRBJ1-6, with D perhaps TRBD1 (5 bases). Germline V gives CDR1 MNHNS, CDR2 SASEGT. This CDR3 contains 13 residues. Trimming took 4 bases from V and 8 from J, leaving 9 bases between them. This CDR3 is CASSGIGDSPLHF. The CDR3 DNA is TGTGCCAGCAGTGGAATAGGGGATTCACCCCTCCACTTT.

Worth noting for this clone: The junction departs from the called germline gene at one end, perhaps through a read error. This chain uses TRBV5-4 with TRBJ2-3, with 10 bases aligning to TRBD2. CDR3 length equals 17 residues. The germline gives CDR1 SGHNT, CDR2 YYREEE (reference sequence). CDR3 DNA: TGTGCCGGCAGCTTGGGCGGGACTAGCGAGGGCACAGATACGCAGTATTTT. It translates to CAGSLGGTSEGTDTQYF.

The chain employs TRBV5-6 and TRBJ1-2; D remains unclear. CDR3 size: 13 residues. In germline, CDR1 is SGHDT, CDR2 YYEEEE. V lost 1 base, J lost 7 bases, and 11 bases lay in between. The CDR3 loop is CASSLLLGFGYTF. In DNA form, the CDR3 reads TGTGCCAGCAGCTTGTTGCTCGGGTTTGGCTACACCTTC.

V and J are TRBV6-5 and TRBJ2-5; D gene uncertain. This CDR3 is 13 amino acids long. Trimming removed 6 bases from V and 0 bases from J, with 8 bases in between. Per the germline V gene, CDR1 is MNHEY and CDR2 is SVGAGI. DNA of the CDR3: TGTGCCAGCAGCCCCGAGTACCAAGAGACCCAGTACTTC. Protein: CASSPEYQETQYF.

This clone appeared a single time. V and J are TRBV7-9 and TRBJ1-2, with D unclear. Germline CDR1 is SEHNR and CDR2 is FQNEAQ (reference sequence). The CDR3 runs to 15 residues. Trimming shortened V by 0 bases and J by 0 bases, and 8 bases separated the two germline ends. DNA for the CDR3: TGTGCCAGCAGCTTAGCCGGTACCTCTAACTATGGCTACACCTTC. Translation: CASSLAGTSNYGYTF.

This chain connects TRBV7-9 to TRBJ1-3; D not resolved. V lost 0 bases to trimming and J lost 0 bases, with 18 bases between them. The germline CDR1 and CDR2 sequences are SEHNR and FQNEAQ (reference sequence). This CDR3 region has 19 residues. CDR3 DNA: TGTGCCAGCAGCTTAGCAGAAGGAGGAAGGCGGCCCTCTGGAAACACCATATATTTT. Protein sequence: CASSLAEGGRRPSGNTIYF. Full variable domain (outside the CDR3, taken from reference TRBV7-9 and TRBJ1-3): DTGVSQNPRHKITKRGQNVTFRCDPISEHNRLYWYRQTLGQGPEFLTYFQNEAQLEKSRLLSDRFSAERPKGSFSTLEIQRTEQGDSAMYLCASSLAEGGRRPSGNTIYFGEGSWLTVV.

The rearrangement joins TRBV19 to TRBJ1-1; tentative D call: TRBD1 (5 bases). The CDR3 length is 12 residues. The V end lost 6 bases, the J end lost 3 bases, and 8 bases lay between the germline ends. Germline V gives CDR1 LNHDA, CDR2 SQIVND (reference sequence). In nucleotides, the CDR3 is TGTGCCAGTAGGCCGGGGGACACTGAAGCTTTCTTT. This translates into CASRPGDTEAFF.